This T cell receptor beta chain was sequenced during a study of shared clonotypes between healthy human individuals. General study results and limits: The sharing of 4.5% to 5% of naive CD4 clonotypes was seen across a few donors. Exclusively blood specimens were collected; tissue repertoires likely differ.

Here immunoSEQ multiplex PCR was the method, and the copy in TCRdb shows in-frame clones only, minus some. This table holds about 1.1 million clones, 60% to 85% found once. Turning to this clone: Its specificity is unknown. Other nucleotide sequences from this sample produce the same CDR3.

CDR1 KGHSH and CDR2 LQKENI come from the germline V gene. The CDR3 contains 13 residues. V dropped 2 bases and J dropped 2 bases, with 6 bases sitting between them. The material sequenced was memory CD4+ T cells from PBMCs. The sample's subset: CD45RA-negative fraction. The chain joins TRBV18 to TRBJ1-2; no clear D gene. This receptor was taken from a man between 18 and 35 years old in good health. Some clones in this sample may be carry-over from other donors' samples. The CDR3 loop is CASSPDPNYGYTF. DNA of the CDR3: TGTGCCAGCTCACCAGATCCGAACTATGGCTACACCTTC. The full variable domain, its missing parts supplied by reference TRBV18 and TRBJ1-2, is NAGVMQNPRHLVRRRGQEARLRCSPMKGHSHVYWYRQLPEEGLKFMVYLQKENIIDESGMPKERFSAEFPKEGPSILRIQQVVRGDSAAYFCASSPDPNYGYTFGSGTRLTVV.